This T cell receptor (beta chain) was captured in a study of a mutant IDH1 vaccine in newly diagnosed glioma. Whole-study context: Investigators started vaccination 4-6 weeks after radiotherapy alone, or with temozolomide cycles.

Findings of the study overall: Among top peripheral T cell clonotypes, changes seemed unrelated to pseudoprogression.

The V gene end was trimmed by 7 bases and the J gene end by 2 bases; junction bases not matched to a gene: 12. This CDR3 has 15 residues. The germline V gene encodes CDR1 SGHRS and CDR2 YFSETQ. Worth noting for this clone: The antigen remains undetermined.

The time point: week 23, last vaccination. Mutant IDH1 20-mer peptide, at 300 ug, made up each vaccine dose, with topical imiquimod. The donor cohort comprised cases of new WHO grade 3 or 4 IDH1-mutant, ATRX-lost astrocytoma. Assay: immunoSEQ multiplex PCR; the TCRdb copy retains only in-frame clones and omits some. The profile shows 58,000 or so clones, around 87% of them singletons. The chain links TRBV5-1 to TRBJ2-7; 7 positions agree with TRBD1. Sequencing used PBMCs, obtained from a glioma patient whose treatment included an IDH1 peptide vaccine. This receptor was identified in a man aged 35 to 55 with glioma. This chain's CDR3 is CASVGKQGKTYEQYF. The CDR3 DNA reads as TGCGCCAGCGTCGGTAAACAGGGGAAAACCTACGAGCAGTACTTC.